This T cell receptor beta chain comes out of a study of post-analysis software for immune sequencing data. Study-wide results and caveats: When patients were compared with controls, four or five TRBV segments were more frequent, TRBV5-6, TRBV5-1 and TRBV20-1 among them.

Trimming left V 7 bases short and J 0 bases short, with 15 bases between. This CDR3 region has 15 residues. This clonotype has just one count. Its antigen is currently unknown. Unique molecular identifiers featured in each of the TCR beta cDNA libraries. TCRdb re-analysed the PCR reads in MiXCR, keeping a single row per CDR3 protein. Of hundreds of thousands of distinct CDR3 sequences in the sample, approximately 59% were seen once. The TCR comes from a girl aged 2-10 years with multiple sclerosis. The chain carries TRBV12-3 or TRBV12-4 and TRBJ1-1, with D perhaps TRBD1 (5 bases). Sequences were obtained from blood. The DNA of the CDR3 is TGTGCCAGCACCCTGGGACGGAGGATGAACACTGAAGCTTTCTTT. Translating it yields CASTLGRRMNTEAFF.